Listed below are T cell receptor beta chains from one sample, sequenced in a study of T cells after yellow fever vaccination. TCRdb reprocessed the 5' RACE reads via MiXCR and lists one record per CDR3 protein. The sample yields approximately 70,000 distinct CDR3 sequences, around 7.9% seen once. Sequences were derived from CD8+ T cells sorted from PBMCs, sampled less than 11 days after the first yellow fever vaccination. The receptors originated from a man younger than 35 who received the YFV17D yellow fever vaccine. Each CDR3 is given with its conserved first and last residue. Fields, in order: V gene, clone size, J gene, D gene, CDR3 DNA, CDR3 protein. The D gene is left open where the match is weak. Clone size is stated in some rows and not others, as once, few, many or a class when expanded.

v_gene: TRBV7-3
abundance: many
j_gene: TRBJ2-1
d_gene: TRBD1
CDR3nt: TGTGCCAGCAGCCAGGCAGGGGGAAATGAGCAGTTCTTC
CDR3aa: CASSQAGGNEQFF

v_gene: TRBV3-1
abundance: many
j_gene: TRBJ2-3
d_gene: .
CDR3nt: TGTGCCAGCAGCCCTTCCCTAACAGATACGCAGTATTTT
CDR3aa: CASSPSLTDTQYF

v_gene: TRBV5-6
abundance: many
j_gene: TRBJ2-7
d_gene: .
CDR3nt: TGTGCCAGCAGCTTTCTCTACGAGCAGTACTTC
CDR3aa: CASSFLYEQYF

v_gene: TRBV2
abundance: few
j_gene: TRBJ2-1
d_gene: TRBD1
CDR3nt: TGTGCCAGCCACGGACCAGGGGGCGAGGAGCAGTTCTTC
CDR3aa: CASHGPGGEEQFF

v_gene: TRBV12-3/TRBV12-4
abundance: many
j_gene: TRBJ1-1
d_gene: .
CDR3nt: TGTGCCAGCAGCTTCATGCCTTGGCCCCTTGTCACTGAAGCTTTCTTT
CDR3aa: CASSFMPWPLVTEAFF

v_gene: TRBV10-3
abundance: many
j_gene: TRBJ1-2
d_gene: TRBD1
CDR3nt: TGTGCCATCAGTGAGTCAACAGGGGCATCGGATGGCTACACCTTC
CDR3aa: CAISESTGASDGYTF

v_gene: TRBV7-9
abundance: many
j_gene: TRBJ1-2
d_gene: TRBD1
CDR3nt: TGTGCCAGCAGCCCAGGGACAGTCGGAGGAGCTAACTATGGCTACACCTTC
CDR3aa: CASSPGTVGGANYGYTF

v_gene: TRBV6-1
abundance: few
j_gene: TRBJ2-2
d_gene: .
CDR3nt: TGTGCCGGAATCTCGCGGGGCGGCACCGGGGAGCTGTTTTTT
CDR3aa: CAGISRGGTGELFF

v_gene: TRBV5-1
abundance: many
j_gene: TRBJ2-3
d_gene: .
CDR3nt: TGCGCCAGCAGCGTAAGGGACCGAAGCACAGATACGCAGTATTTT
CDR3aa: CASSVRDRSTDTQYF

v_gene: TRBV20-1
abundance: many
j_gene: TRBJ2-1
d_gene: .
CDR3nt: TGCAGTGCTCCTGAAGTCGGGGAGAACCAGTTCTTC
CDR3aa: CSAPEVGENQFF

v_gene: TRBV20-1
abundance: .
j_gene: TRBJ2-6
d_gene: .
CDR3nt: TGCAGTGCCACGGTCTCGGAATCTGGGGCCAACGTCCTGACTTTC
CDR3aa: CSATVSESGANVLTF

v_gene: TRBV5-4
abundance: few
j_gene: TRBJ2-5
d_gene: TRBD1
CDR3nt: TGTGCCAGCGAGGGGGCTGGGGAGACCCAGTACTTC
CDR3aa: CASEGAGETQYF

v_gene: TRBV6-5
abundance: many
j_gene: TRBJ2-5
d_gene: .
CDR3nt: TGTGCCAGCAGTTATAGGCCATCTGGGGGAGAAAGAAAGACCCAGTACTTC
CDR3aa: CASSYRPSGGERKTQYF

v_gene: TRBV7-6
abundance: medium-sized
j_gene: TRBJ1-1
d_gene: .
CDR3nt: TGTGCCAGCAGCTTATCGACACCATATGAAGCTTTCTTT
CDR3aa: CASSLSTPYEAFF

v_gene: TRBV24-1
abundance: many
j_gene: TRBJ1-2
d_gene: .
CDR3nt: TGTGCCACCAGTGACCCTCGGACCACCTATGGCTACACCTTC
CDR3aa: CATSDPRTTYGYTF

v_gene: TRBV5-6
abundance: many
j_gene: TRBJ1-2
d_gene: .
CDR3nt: TGTGCCAGCAGCTTGGAGGGGCTTCCGCACTATGGCTACACCTTC
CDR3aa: CASSLEGLPHYGYTF

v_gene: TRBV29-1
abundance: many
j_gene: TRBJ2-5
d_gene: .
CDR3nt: TGCAGCTCCTGGACAGGGAGGGTAGAAGAGACCCAGTACTTC
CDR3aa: CSSWTGRVEETQYF

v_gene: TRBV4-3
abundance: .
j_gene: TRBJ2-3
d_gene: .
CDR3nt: TGCGCCAGCAGCCAAGATGCTGACAGGACAGATACGCAGTATTTT
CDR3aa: CASSQDADRTDTQYF

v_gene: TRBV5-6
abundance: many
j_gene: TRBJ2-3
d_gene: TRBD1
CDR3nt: TGTGCCAGCAGCCCGGACAGGGGGCGCGTTACGCAGTATTTT
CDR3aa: CASSPDRGRVTQYF

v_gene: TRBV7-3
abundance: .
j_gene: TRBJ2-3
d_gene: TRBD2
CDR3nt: TGTGCCAGCAGCTCCGGGGTAGCGGGCCCGATCACAGATACGCAGTATTTT
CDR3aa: CASSSGVAGPITDTQYF